The clone carrying this T cell receptor beta chain came up a few times. The data belong to a study of blood T cells in healthy people across ages. The authors ran a second PCR of roughly 7 to 11 cycles using a sample-barcoded 5' primer and a J-beta primer mix. TCRdb reprocessed the 5' RACE reads via MiXCR and lists one record per CDR3 protein. Of about 1,400,000 distinct CDR3 sequences listed, approximately 42% were seen once; the top ten hold 7% to 9%. V shed 7 bases and J 4 bases; nucleotides not matched to a gene: 17. This CDR3 is 17 amino acids long. Germline V gene data show CDR1 as MNHNS and CDR2 as SASEGT.

The clonotype was recovered from a woman between 18 and 30 years old in good health. V is TRBV6-1 and J is TRBJ1-2, with 8 bases lining up with TRBD1. Sequencing was carried out using blood. CDR3 sequence reads: CASNSHQAGQGVYGYTF. The CDR3 DNA follows: TGTGCCAGCAACTCTCACCAGGCAGGACAGGGCGTCTATGGCTACACCTTC.